Each of the 17 T cell receptor beta chains below was sequenced from the same sample in a study of blood T cell repertoires in COVID-19. Some clones are missing from TCRdb's copy, which holds only in-frame ones; the method was immunoSEQ multiplex PCR. The table lists more than 300,000 clones, 85% to 90% of them singletons, with about 9.4% in the top ten. The specimen was PBMCs or T cells enriched from blood (not recorded which). These receptors came from a woman younger than 45 who had recovered from COVID-19.

This clone has a single count. The CDR3 is CASSHRGRSEFF. As DNA, the CDR3 is TGTGCCAGCAGCCACAGGGGGAGATCGGAGTTCTTC. V is TRBV7-9 and J is TRBJ2-1; 8 bases are shared with TRBD1. CDR1 and CDR2 (germline): SEHNR, FQNEAQ (reference sequence). The trim removed 5 bases at V and 14 bases at J, leaving 8 bases unmatched. The CDR3 is made up of 12 amino acids.

A remark on this clone: Other DNA sequences from this sample encode an identical CDR3 as well. The chain links TRBV5-1 to TRBJ1-5; 8 bases align to TRBD1. Per the germline V gene, CDR1 is SGHRS and CDR2 is YFSETQ. Trimming at V came to 1 base and at J to 4 bases, leaving 1 base not matched to a gene. The CDR3 totals 14 residues. The CDR3 coding sequence is TGCGCCAGCAGCTTGACAGGGGGTAATCAGCCCCAGCATTTT. The encoded protein is CASSLTGGNQPQHF.

The V gene is TRBV10-3, the J gene TRBJ2-2, with TRBD2 matching 10 bases. The V segment lost 6 bases and the J segment 5 bases; nucleotides outside the gene matches: 15. CDR3 length: 18 residues. CDR1 and CDR2 from the germline V gene are ENHRY and SYGVKD. This CDR3 is CAIRDTSGVPLGTGELFF. The DNA of the CDR3 is TGTGCCATCAGAGACACTAGCGGGGTGCCTTTGGGGACCGGGGAGCTGTTTTTT.

This clone has just one count. The gene calls are TRBV28 and TRBJ2-7; 10 positions match TRBD2. V shed 8 bases, J shed 3 bases, and the junction held 7 bases outside the gene matches. The CDR3 consists of 14 residues. Germline lookup yields CDR1 MDHEN and CDR2 SYDVKM. CDR3 DNA sequence: TGTGCCAGCTGGACTAGCGGAAGAAACTACGAGCAGTACTTC. Encoded protein: CASWTSGRNYEQYF.

V usage is TRBV10-3 and J usage is TRBJ1-2; 10 bases line up with TRBD1. Germline V gene lookup returns CDR1 ENHRY and CDR2 SYGVKD. V lost 6 bases, J lost 7 bases, and 5 bases stayed unmatched. The CDR3 loop spans 13 amino acids. CDR3 nucleotides: TGTGCCATCAGCAAAGGACAGGGGGGTGGCTACACCTTC. Residues: CAISKGQGGGYTF.

The CDR3 coding sequence is TGCGCCAGCAGAATAGAGTCCATTTACGGCTACACCTTC. Translating gives CASRIESIYGYTF. This chain joins TRBV5-1 and TRBJ1-2; D is unclear. V gave up 5 bases and J gave up 8 bases, with 16 bases separating them. CDR3 length equals 13 residues. CDR1 is SGHRS, CDR2 YFSETQ, per germline.

The chain employs TRBV6-5 and TRBJ2-1; possible D gene TRBD1, 6 bases. V was cut by 6 bases and J by 4 bases, with 10 bases left in between. This CDR3 is built from 13 residues. Looked up from germline, CDR1 is MNHEY and CDR2 is SVGAGI. For the CDR3, the DNA is TGTGCCAGCAGCCGAACAGGGTACAATGAGCAGTTCTTC. Translation: CASSRTGYNEQFF.

The chain couples TRBV19 to TRBJ1-5; D is undetermined. This CDR3 has 12 amino acids. Looked up from germline, CDR1 is LNHDA and CDR2 is SQIVND (reference sequence). The ends were cut back, 10 bases at V and 4 bases at J, with 11 bases in the middle. DNA of the CDR3: TGTGCCACCCAACAGCCTAATCAGCCCCAGCATTTT. Residues: CATQQPNQPQHF.

The V and J genes are TRBV5-1 and TRBJ1-2; 8 bases map to TRBD1. Germline trimming cut 0 bases from V and 4 bases from J; bases unmatched to any gene: 8. CDR3 length: 16 amino acids. Germline CDR1 is SGHRS and CDR2 is YFSETQ. The DNA of the CDR3 is TGCGCCAGCAGCTTGGCCGGACAGGGTGAAGTCTATGGCTACACCTTC. Its translation is CASSLAGQGEVYGYTF.

The CDR3 sequence is CASSVQGGGPSEQYF. CDR3 nucleotides: TGTGCCAGCAGCGTCCAAGGGGGAGGGCCTTCCGAGCAGTACTTC. The rearrangement links TRBV5-4 to TRBJ2-7; maybe TRBD2 (7 bases). Trimming pared 4 bases from V and 6 bases from J, leaving 20 bases between. The CDR3 runs to 15 residues. CDR1 is SGHNT and CDR2 is YYREEE in the germline V gene (reference sequence).

The gene calls are TRBV19 and TRBJ1-1; D unresolved. V shed 3 bases and J shed 0 bases, with 5 bases lying between them. Germline CDR1 and CDR2: LNHDA and SQIVND (reference sequence). The CDR3 consists of 13 residues. The CDR3, as DNA: TGTGCCAGTAGTATCGGGATGAACACTGAAGCTTTCTTT. Translating gives CASSIGMNTEAFF. The variable domain in full, completed from reference TRBV19 and TRBJ1-1, reads DGGITQSPKYLFRKEGQNVTLSCEQNLNHDAMYWYRQDPGQGLRLIYYSQIVNDFQKGDIAEGYSVSREKKESFPLTVTSAQKNPTAFYLCASSIGMNTEAFFGQGTRLTVV.

The chain uses TRBV11-2 and TRBJ1-2; D not certain. The CDR3 covers 13 residues. Germline loops: CDR1 SGHAT, CDR2 FQNNGV. V was trimmed by 1 base and J by 4 bases, leaving 7 bases between them. CDR3 residues: CASSLVGSYGYTF. The CDR3 DNA is TGTGCCAGCAGCTTAGTCGGGAGCTATGGCTACACCTTC.

J is TRBJ2-3 and V is TRBV9, with a possible D match to TRBD2 (6 bases). V lost 0 bases and J lost 1, with 21 bases in between. There are 19 residues in the CDR3. Germline CDR1 reads SGDLS; CDR2 reads YYNGEE. The CDR3 loop reads CASSVGNRGGRGGTDTQYF. The DNA of the CDR3 is TGTGCCAGCAGCGTAGGAAATAGGGGAGGCCGGGGTGGCACAGATACGCAGTATTTT. Using reference TRBV9 and TRBJ2-3 for the parts outside the CDR3, the full variable domain is DSGVTQTPKHLITATGQRVTLRCSPRSGDLSVYWYQQSLDQGLQFLIQYYNGEERAKGNILERFSAQQFPDLHSELNLSSLELGDSALYFCASSVGNRGGRGGTDTQYFGPGTRLTVL.

The gene calls are TRBV6-5 and TRBJ1-2, with D uncertain. The germline V gene has CDR1 MNHEY and CDR2 SVGAGI. Trimming stripped 6 bases from V and 3 bases from J, with 14 bases between. The CDR3 is 14 residues long. In nucleotides, the CDR3 is TGTGCCAGCAGCCGGGGTGCTGGGGACTATGGCTACACCTTC. Protein sequence: CASSRGAGDYGYTF.

The chain couples TRBV2 to TRBJ2-7, with D perhaps matching TRBD1 (5 bases). The CDR3 contains 13 residues. Trimming shortened V by 2 bases and J by 2 bases, and 7 bases separated the two germline ends. Germline V lookup: CDR1 SNHLY, CDR2 FYNNEI. CDR3 region: CASSEQGPYEQYF. In DNA form, the CDR3 reads TGTGCCAGCAGTGAACAGGGTCCCTACGAGCAGTACTTC.

The chain uses TRBV7-9 and TRBJ1-5, with D perhaps TRBD1 (5 bases). Germline V gene sequence: CDR1 SEHNR, CDR2 FQNEAQ (reference sequence). Trimming stripped 3 bases from V and 6 bases from J, with 18 bases between. The CDR3 loop spans 16 amino acids. CDR3 nucleotide sequence: TGTGCCAGCAGCTTGACGGACATAGGAGAAGGTCAGCCCCAGCATTTT. The encoded protein is CASSLTDIGEGQPQHF.

The genes are TRBV19 and TRBJ1-1; D gene ambiguous. CDR1 and CDR2 from the germline V gene are LNHDA and SQIVND (reference sequence). The V end lost 2 bases, the J end lost 8 bases, and 9 bases lay between the germline ends. The CDR3 sequence is 12 residues long. The DNA of the CDR3 is TGTGCCAGTAGTATAAGAGGCGGAGAAGCTTTCTTT. It yields the protein CASSIRGGEAFF.